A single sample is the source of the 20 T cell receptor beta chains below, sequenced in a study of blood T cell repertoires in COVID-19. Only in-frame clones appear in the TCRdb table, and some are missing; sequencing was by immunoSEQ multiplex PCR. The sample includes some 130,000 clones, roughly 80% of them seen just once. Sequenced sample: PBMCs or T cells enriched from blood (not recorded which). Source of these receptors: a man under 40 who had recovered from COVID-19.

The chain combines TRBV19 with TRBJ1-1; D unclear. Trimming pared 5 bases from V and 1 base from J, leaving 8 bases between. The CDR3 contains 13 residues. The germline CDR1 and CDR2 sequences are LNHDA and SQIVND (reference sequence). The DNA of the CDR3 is TGTGCCAGTAGTCTGAGCGAGAACACTGAAGCTTTCTTT. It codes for CASSLSENTEAFF.

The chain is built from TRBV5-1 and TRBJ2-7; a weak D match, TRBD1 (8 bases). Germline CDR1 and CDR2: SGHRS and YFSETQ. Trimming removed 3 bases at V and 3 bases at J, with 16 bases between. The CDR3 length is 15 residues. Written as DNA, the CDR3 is TGCGCCAGCAGCTCACAGGGGGGGTCGTTCTACGAGCAGTACTTC. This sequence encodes CASSSQGGSFYEQYF.

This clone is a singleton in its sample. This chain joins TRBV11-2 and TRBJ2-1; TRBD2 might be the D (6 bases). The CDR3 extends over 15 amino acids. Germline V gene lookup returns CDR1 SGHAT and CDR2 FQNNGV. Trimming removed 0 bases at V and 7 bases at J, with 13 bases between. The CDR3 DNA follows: TGTGCCAGCAGCTTAGATTATCCTGGGGGGAATGAGCAGTTCTTC. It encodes CASSLDYPGGNEQFF.

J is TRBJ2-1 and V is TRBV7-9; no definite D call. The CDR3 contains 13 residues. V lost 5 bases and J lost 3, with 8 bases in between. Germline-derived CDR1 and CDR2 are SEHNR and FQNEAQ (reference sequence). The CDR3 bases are TGTGCCAGCAGCCATCCCAACTACAATGAGCAGTTCTTC. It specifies CASSHPNYNEQFF.

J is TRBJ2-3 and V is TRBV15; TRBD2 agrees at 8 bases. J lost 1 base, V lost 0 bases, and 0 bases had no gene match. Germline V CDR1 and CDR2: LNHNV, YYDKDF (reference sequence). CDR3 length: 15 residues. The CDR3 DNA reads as TGTGCCACCAGCAGAGAAGCGGGGGGCACAGATACGCAGTATTTT. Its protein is CATSREAGGTDTQYF.

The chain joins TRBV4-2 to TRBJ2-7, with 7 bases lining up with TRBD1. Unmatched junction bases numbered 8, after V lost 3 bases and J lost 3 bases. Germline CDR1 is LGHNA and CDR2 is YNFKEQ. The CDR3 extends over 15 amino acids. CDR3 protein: CASSHVRDRIYEQYF. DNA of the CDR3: TGTGCCAGCAGCCACGTACGGGACAGAATCTACGAGCAGTACTTC.

CDR3 sequence: CASSTTNYGYTF. The CDR3 DNA is TGTGCCAGTAGTACCACTAACTATGGCTACACCTTC. The rearrangement links TRBV19 to TRBJ1-2; D is ambiguous. The CDR3 is made up of 12 amino acids. The germline CDR1 and CDR2 sequences are LNHDA and SQIVND (reference sequence). V lost 4 bases and J lost 0, with 3 bases in between.

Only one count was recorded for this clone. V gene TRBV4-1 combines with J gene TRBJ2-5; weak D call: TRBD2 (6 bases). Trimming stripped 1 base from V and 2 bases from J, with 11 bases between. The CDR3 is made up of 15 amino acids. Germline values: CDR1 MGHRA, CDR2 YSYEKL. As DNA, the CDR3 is TGCGCCAGCAGCCAAGCTGTCGCGGGGCAAGAGACCCAGTACTTC. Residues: CASSQAVAGQETQYF.

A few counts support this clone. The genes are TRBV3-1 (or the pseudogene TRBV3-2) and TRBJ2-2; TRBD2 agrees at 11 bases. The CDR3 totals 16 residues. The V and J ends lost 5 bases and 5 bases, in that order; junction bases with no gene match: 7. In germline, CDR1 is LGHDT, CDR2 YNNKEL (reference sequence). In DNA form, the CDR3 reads TGTGCCAGCAGCGACTTACTAGCGGGGGAAACCGGGGAGCTGTTTTTT. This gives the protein CASSDLLAGETGELFF.

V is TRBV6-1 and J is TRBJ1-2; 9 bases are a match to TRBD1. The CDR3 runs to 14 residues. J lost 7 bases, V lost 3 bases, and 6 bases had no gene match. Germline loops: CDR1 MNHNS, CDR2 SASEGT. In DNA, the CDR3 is TGTGCCAGCAGTGAGACACAGGGGGCGCTTGGCTACACCTTC. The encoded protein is CASSETQGALGYTF.

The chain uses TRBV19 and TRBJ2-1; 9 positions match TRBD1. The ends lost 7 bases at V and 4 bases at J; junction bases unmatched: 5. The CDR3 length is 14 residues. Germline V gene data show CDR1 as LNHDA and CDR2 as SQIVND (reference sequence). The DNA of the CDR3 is TGTGCCAGTACCACGGGACAGGGATACAATGAGCAGTTCTTC. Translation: CASTTGQGYNEQFF.

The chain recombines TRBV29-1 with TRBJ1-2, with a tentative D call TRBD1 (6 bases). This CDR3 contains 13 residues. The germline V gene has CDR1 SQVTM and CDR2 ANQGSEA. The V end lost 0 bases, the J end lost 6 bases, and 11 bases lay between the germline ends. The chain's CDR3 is CSVEDTGIDGYTF. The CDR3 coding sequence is TGCAGCGTTGAAGATACAGGGATAGATGGCTACACCTTC. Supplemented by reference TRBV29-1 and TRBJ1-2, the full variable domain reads SAVISQKPSRDICQRGTSLTIQCQVDSQVTMMFWYRQQPGQSLTLIATANQGSEATYESGFVIDKFPISRPNLTFSTLTVSNMSPEDSSIYLCSVEDTGIDGYTFGSGTRLTVV.

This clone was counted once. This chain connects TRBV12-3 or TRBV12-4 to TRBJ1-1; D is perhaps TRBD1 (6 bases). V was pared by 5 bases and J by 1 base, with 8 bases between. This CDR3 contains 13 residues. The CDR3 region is CASSRQENTEAFF. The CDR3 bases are TGTGCCAGCAGTCGACAGGAGAACACTGAAGCTTTCTTT.

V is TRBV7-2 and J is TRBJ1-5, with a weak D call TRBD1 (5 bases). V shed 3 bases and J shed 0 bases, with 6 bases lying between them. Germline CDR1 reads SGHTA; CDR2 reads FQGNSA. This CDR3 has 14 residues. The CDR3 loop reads CASSFRDSNQPQHF. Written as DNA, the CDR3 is TGTGCCAGCAGCTTCAGGGATAGCAATCAGCCCCAGCATTTT.

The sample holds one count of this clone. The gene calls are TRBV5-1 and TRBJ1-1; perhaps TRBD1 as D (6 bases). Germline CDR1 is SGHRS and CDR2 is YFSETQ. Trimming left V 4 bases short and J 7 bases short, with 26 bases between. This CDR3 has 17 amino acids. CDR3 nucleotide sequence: TGCGCCAGCAGCCAAAATATTTTACAGGGCGCGTTAAGTGAAGCTTTCTTT. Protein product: CASSQNILQGALSEAFF.

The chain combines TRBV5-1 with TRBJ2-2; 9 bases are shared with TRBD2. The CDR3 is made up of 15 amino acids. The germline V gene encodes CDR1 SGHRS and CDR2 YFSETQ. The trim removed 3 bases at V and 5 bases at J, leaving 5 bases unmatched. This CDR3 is CASSSGTSKTGELFF. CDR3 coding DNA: TGCGCCAGCAGCTCCGGGACTAGCAAGACCGGGGAGCTGTTTTTT.

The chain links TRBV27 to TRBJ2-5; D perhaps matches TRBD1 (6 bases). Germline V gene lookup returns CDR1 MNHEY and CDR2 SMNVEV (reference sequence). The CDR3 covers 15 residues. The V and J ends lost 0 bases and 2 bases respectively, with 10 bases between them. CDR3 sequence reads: CASSLSGGQQETQYF. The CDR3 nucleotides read TGTGCCAGCAGTTTATCTGGAGGACAGCAAGAGACCCAGTACTTC.

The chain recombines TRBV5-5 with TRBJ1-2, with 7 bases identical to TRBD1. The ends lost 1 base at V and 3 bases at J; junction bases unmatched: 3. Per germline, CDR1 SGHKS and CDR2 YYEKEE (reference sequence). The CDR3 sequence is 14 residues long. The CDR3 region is CASSLSRGDYGYTF. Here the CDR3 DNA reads TGTGCCAGCAGCTTGTCCAGGGGGGACTATGGCTACACCTTC.

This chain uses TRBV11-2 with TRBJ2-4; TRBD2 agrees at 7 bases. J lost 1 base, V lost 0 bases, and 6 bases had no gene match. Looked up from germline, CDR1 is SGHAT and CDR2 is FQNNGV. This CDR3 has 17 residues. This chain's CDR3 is CASSLDGRASAKNIQYF. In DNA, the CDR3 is TGTGCCAGCAGCTTAGATGGGAGGGCCTCCGCCAAAAACATTCAGTACTTC.

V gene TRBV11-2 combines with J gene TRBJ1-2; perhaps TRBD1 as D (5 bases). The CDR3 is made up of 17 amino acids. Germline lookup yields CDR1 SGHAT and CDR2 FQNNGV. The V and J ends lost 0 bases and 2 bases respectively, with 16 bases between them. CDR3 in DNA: TGTGCCAGCAGCTTAGAGGTGTGGAGGGGATCCAACTATGGCTACACCTTC. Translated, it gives CASSLEVWRGSNYGYTF.